This T cell receptor beta chain was sequenced in a study of T-cell memory formation after mild COVID-19. Findings and caveats of the study: Day 15 to 85 contracting clones showed balanced CD4/CD8; later expanders leaned CD4+. Contracting CD4+ clones were located mainly in CM and EM, and CD8+ clones in EMRA. Confirmation was lacking for SARS-CoV-2 specificity of second-wave clones that peaked on day 37.

Concerning this clonotype: The antigen is not known.

TCR alpha and TCR beta cDNA libraries carrying sample barcodes and UMIs were produced by 5'RACE using constant-segment primers. TCRdb fed the 5' RACE reads into MiXCR, producing one record per CDR3 protein. Among about 240,000 distinct CDR3 sequences, 8% to 10% were seen once, and the ten largest hold 22%. The germline V and J ends were trimmed by 0 bases and 10 bases, with 16 bases remaining between them. The V gene's germline CDR1 is SGHDT and CDR2 YYEEEE. The CDR3 covers 15 residues. The chain recombines TRBV5-6 with TRBJ1-4, with D unresolved. The sample taken for sequencing was PBMCs or a T cell subset sorted from them (not recorded which). This clonotype was sampled from a man younger than 35 who had mild COVID-19 (a few samples of this study predate the infection). Cell type and time point are not known. This CDR3 is CASSLVGSPIPKLFF. The CDR3 coding sequence is TGTGCCAGCAGCTTGGTGGGGAGCCCCATCCCAAAACTGTTTTTT. Full variable domain (remainder filled in from reference TRBV5-6 and TRBJ1-4): DAGVTQSPTHLIKTRGQQVTLRCSPKSGHDTVSWYQQALGQGPQFIFQYYEEEERQRGNFPDRFSGHQFPNYSSELNVNALLLGDSALYLCASSLVGSPIPKLFFGSGTQLSVL.